Shown below are 32 T cell receptor beta chains from a single sample sequenced in a study of T cells in Graves' hyperthyroidism and ophthalmopathy. Researchers amplified the TCR beta CDR3 regions from RNA transcripts. The HTBI primer set served for first-round RT-PCR of the TCR CDR3. TCRdb used MiXCR to reprocess the multiplex PCR reads, holding one entry per CDR3 protein. The sample holds some 460,000 distinct CDR3 sequences, approximately 14% seen once. Specimen: blood. The receptors were gathered from a woman aged 18-35 years with Graves' hyperthyroidism.

This clonotype came up many times. The J gene is TRBJ2-7, the V gene TRBV27, with D possibly matching TRBD1 (5 bases). There are 15 residues in the CDR3. Germline values: CDR1 MNHEY, CDR2 SMNVEV (reference sequence). The V end lost 0 bases, the J end lost 3 bases, and 12 bases lay between the germline ends. As DNA, the CDR3 is TGTGCCAGCAGTTTATCTGGGGCCCCGTACTACGAGCAGTACTTC. Translating gives CASSLSGAPYYEQYF.

This clonotype was observed a handful of times. This chain joins TRBV6-1 and TRBJ1-5, with 10 positions matching TRBD1. CDR1 and CDR2 (germline): MNHNS, SASEGT. Trimming at V came to 5 bases and at J to 1 base, leaving 5 bases not matched to a gene. The CDR3 has 16 amino acids. The chain's CDR3 is CASSPWDRGSNQPQHF. Here the CDR3 DNA reads TGTGCCAGCAGTCCATGGGACAGGGGAAGCAATCAGCCCCAGCATTTT.

This rearrangement joins TRBV19 to TRBJ1-1; D remains unclear. The germline gives CDR1 LNHDA, CDR2 SQIVND (reference sequence). The CDR3 contains 16 residues. V shed 1 base and J shed 6 bases, with 18 bases lying between them. CDR3 sequence reads: CASSIGRSSSIPEAFF. Written as DNA, the CDR3 is TGTGCCAGTAGTATAGGGAGGTCTTCAAGCATCCCTGAAGCTTTCTTT.

Ten or more counts support this clonotype. The V call is TRBV18, the J call TRBJ1-2; unclear D gene. The germline gives CDR1 KGHSH, CDR2 LQKENI. The V and J ends lost 2 bases and 2 bases respectively, with 12 bases between them. This CDR3 region has 15 residues. The CDR3 sequence is CASSPGQALNYGYTF. The CDR3 region has the DNA TGTGCCAGCTCACCAGGGCAGGCTTTAAACTATGGCTACACCTTC.

The chain couples TRBV2 to TRBJ2-7; D ambiguous. This CDR3 contains 15 residues. Germline values: CDR1 SNHLY, CDR2 FYNNEI. With 4 bases removed from V and 0 bases from J, the gap between germline ends came to 13 bases. CDR3 DNA: TGTGCCAGCAGTGTTCGTGTCTACCTCTCCTACGAGCAGTACTTC. It translates to CASSVRVYLSYEQYF.

This clonotype was observed at least ten times. This sequence joins TRBV5-1 and TRBJ1-4; TRBD1 is a possible D gene (6 bases). CDR3 length: 14 residues. Germline lookup yields CDR1 SGHRS and CDR2 YFSETQ. Trimming took off 4 bases at V and 8 bases at J, with 15 bases between the two ends. CDR3 amino acids: CASSRRDMEEKLFF. CDR3 DNA: TGCGCCAGCAGCCGGCGGGACATGGAAGAAAAACTGTTTTTT.

This clonotype was seen ten or more times. The chain carries TRBV5-1 and TRBJ2-7; possibly TRBD1 for D (5 bases). CDR1 is SGHRS and CDR2 is YFSETQ in the germline V gene. CDR3 length: 11 residues. Trimming cost V 0 bases and J 9 bases, with 7 bases left between them. CDR3 coding DNA: TGCGCCAGCAGCTTGGAGGGGCGGCAGTACTTC. Its protein product is CASSLEGRQYF.

Ten or more counts support this clonotype. The chain uses TRBV7-9 and TRBJ2-3; D may be TRBD1 or TRBD2 (5 bases each). The germline CDR1 and CDR2 sequences are SEHNR and FQNEAQ (reference sequence). V was trimmed by 8 bases and J by 6 bases, leaving 12 bases between them. This CDR3 contains 12 residues. CDR3 sequence (DNA): TGTGCCAGCCAGGGAGTAAGGGATACGCAGTATTTT. It is translated as CASQGVRDTQYF.

In this sample, this clonotype turned up many times. The CDR3 DNA reads as TGCGCCAGCAGCTTGGAACAGGGAGGTGACTATGGCTACACCTTC. This encodes CASSLEQGGDYGYTF. The chain carries TRBV5-1 and TRBJ1-2, with a weak D call TRBD1 (6 bases). V was pared by 0 bases and J by 3 bases, with 12 bases between. The CDR3 has 15 amino acids. Per the germline V gene, CDR1 is SGHRS and CDR2 is YFSETQ.

This clonotype was found a few times. The rearrangement links TRBV13 to TRBJ2-1; D remains ambiguous. V was trimmed by 2 bases and J by 8 bases, leaving 7 bases between them. Germline values: CDR1 PRHDT, CDR2 FYEKMQ (reference sequence). The CDR3 covers 12 residues. CDR3 sequence (DNA): TGTGCCAGCAGCTTAAGTGGACATGAGCAGTTCTTC. This gives the protein CASSLSGHEQFF.

J is TRBJ2-5 and V is TRBV5-6; TRBD1 matches at 9 bases. The junction had 9 bases not matched to a gene; V was cut back by 1 base and J by 5 bases. The CDR3 length is 16 residues. Germline loops: CDR1 SGHDT, CDR2 YYEEEE. CDR3 residues: CASSLQGTGFRETQYF. CDR3 DNA: TGTGCCAGCAGCTTGCAGGGGACAGGGTTTCGGGAGACCCAGTACTTC.

This clonotype has at least ten counts. This sequence joins TRBV7-3 and TRBJ2-3, with TRBD1 matching 8 bases. Germline trimming cut 3 bases from V and 3 bases from J; bases unmatched to any gene: 5. Germline loops: CDR1 SGHTA, CDR2 FQGTGA. This CDR3 spans 15 amino acids. The CDR3 DNA reads TGTGCCAGCAGCTTGCAGGGGGCTGGGACAGATACGCAGTATTTT. This encodes CASSLQGAGTDTQYF.

This clonotype showed up just a few times. V and J are TRBV5-8 and TRBJ2-7; 8 nucleotides match TRBD1. Trimming at V came to 3 bases and at J to 5 bases, leaving 7 bases not matched to a gene. This CDR3 spans 14 amino acids. Germline CDR1 is SGHTS and CDR2 is YDEGEE. The CDR3 bases are TGTGCCAGCAGCTATGTCCAGGGGGCCAACGAGCAGTACTTC. This translates into CASSYVQGANEQYF. The full variable domain, its missing parts supplied by reference TRBV5-8 and TRBJ2-7, is EAGVTQSPTHLIKTRGQQATLRCSPISGHTSVYWYQQALGLGLQFLLWYDEGEERNRGNFPPRFSGRQFPNYSSELNVNALELEDSALYLCASSYVQGANEQYFGPGTRLTVT.

At least ten counts were recorded for this clonotype. The chain links TRBV18 to TRBJ2-7; D is unresolved. V was pared by 3 bases and J by 3 bases, with 9 bases between. Germline CDR1 reads KGHSH; CDR2 reads LQKENI. This CDR3 contains 13 residues. The CDR3 loop is CASSPNTYYEQYF. The CDR3 region has the DNA TGTGCCAGCTCACCCAATACCTACTACGAGCAGTACTTC.

The sample holds many counts of this clonotype. This chain uses TRBV11-2 with TRBJ2-1; D is uncertain. The V end was cut by 7 bases, the J end by 0 bases, with 19 bases between. Germline V CDR1 and CDR2: SGHAT, FQNNGV. This CDR3 region has 17 residues. The CDR3, as DNA: TGTGCCAGCACTGACGTTACCTGGGATAGCTCCTACAATGAGCAGTTCTTC. Its translation: CASTDVTWDSSYNEQFF.

The chain has TRBV12-3 or TRBV12-4 and TRBJ2-3; 8 bases are shared with TRBD2. J was trimmed by 4 bases and V by 4 bases; bases with no gene match: 10. This CDR3 region has 16 residues. CDR3 loop: CASSYGVAGFADTQYF. The CDR3 DNA is TGTGCCAGCAGTTACGGAGTAGCGGGATTCGCAGATACGCAGTATTTT.

This clonotype was detected ten times or more. The gene calls are TRBV7-8 and TRBJ2-1; TRBD2 matches 15 bases. Trimming removed 5 bases from V and 9 bases from J; junction bases left unmatched: 8. CDR3 length: 16 residues. Germline CDR1 is SGHVS and CDR2 is FQNEAQ. Here the CDR3 DNA reads TGTGCCAGCAGCACCGGACTAGCGGGAGGGCGGGGTGAGCAGTTCTTC. The encoded protein is CASSTGLAGGRGEQFF. Drawing the rest from reference TRBV7-8 and TRBJ2-1, the complete variable domain is GAGVSQSPRYKVAKRGQDVALRCDPISGHVSLFWYQQALGQGPEFLTYFQNEAQLDKSGLPSDRFFAERPEGSVSTLKIQRTQQEDSAVYLCASSTGLAGGRGEQFFGPGTRLTVL.

The sample holds many counts of this clonotype. The chain couples TRBV6-1 to TRBJ1-5; possibly TRBD1 for D (5 bases). Germline loops: CDR1 MNHNS, CDR2 SASEGT. The V and J ends lost 1 base and 1 base respectively, with 8 bases between them. The CDR3 has 15 amino acids. CDR3 in amino acids: CASSEGTPSNQPQHF. The CDR3, as DNA: TGTGCCAGCAGTGAAGGGACACCGAGCAATCAGCCCCAGCATTTT.

This clonotype came up many times. The chain couples TRBV19 to TRBJ2-7; D ambiguous. The CDR3 spans 15 residues. V lost 7 bases, J lost 0 bases, and 16 bases lay in between. CDR1 LNHDA and CDR2 SQIVND come from the germline V gene (reference sequence). CDR3 in DNA: TGTGCCAGTACTAAGCGTTTCACTTTCTCCTACGAGCAGTACTTC. Its translation: CASTKRFTFSYEQYF.

The J gene is TRBJ2-7, the V gene TRBV6-1; TRBD2 is a possible D gene (5 bases). Germline loops: CDR1 MNHNS, CDR2 SASEGT. CDR3 length: 14 residues. V was pared by 2 bases and J by 4 bases, with 12 bases between. The CDR3 loop is CASSERGEHYEQYF. The CDR3 DNA follows: TGTGCCAGCAGTGAACGGGGAGAACATTACGAGCAGTACTTC.

This clonotype was seen a handful of times. The chain carries TRBV19 and TRBJ2-3, with TRBD2 as a possible D gene (5 bases). Germline CDR1 reads LNHDA; CDR2 reads SQIVND (reference sequence). The CDR3 consists of 14 residues. V was clipped by 4 bases and J by 4 bases, with 12 bases between them. CDR3: CASSTRAAPDTQYF. DNA for the CDR3: TGTGCCAGTAGTACGCGGGCCGCACCAGATACGCAGTATTTT.

This clonotype came up many times. This chain uses TRBV6-1 with TRBJ2-7; D ambiguous. Germline V gene sequence: CDR1 MNHNS, CDR2 SASEGT. The CDR3 extends over 13 amino acids. Trimming left V 5 bases short and J 4 bases short, with 12 bases between. The CDR3: CASSSTPGYEQYF. The CDR3 DNA sequence: TGTGCCAGCAGTTCGACCCCCGGTTACGAGCAGTACTTC.

This clonotype showed up just a few times. This rearrangement joins TRBV7-9 to TRBJ1-1, with D uncertain. The CDR3 consists of 13 residues. V dropped 5 bases and J dropped 10 bases, with 17 bases sitting between them. The germline V gene has CDR1 SEHNR and CDR2 FQNEAQ (reference sequence). The CDR3 sequence is CASSRNTGIGAFF. CDR3 DNA sequence: TGTGCCAGCAGCAGGAACACGGGGATTGGAGCTTTCTTT.

The chain employs TRBV28 and TRBJ1-5; D is perhaps TRBD1 (5 bases). CDR3 length equals 14 residues. Trimming pared 6 bases from V and 6 bases from J, leaving 15 bases between. Germline CDR1 reads MDHEN; CDR2 reads SYDVKM. This CDR3 reads CASSLFTTAQPQHF. The CDR3 DNA is TGTGCCAGCAGCCTGTTTACGACAGCTCAGCCCCAGCATTTT.

This clonotype was seen at least ten times. The chain joins TRBV12-3 or TRBV12-4 to TRBJ1-2; TRBD1 matches at 8 bases. Trimming at V came to 2 bases and at J to 4 bases, leaving 6 bases not matched to a gene. The CDR3 sequence is 15 residues long. CDR3 protein: CASSLFPGGGYGYTF. The CDR3, as DNA: TGTGCCAGCAGTTTATTCCCAGGGGGCGGCTATGGCTACACCTTC.

V is TRBV29-1 and J is TRBJ2-5; 7 bases are shared with TRBD2. V gave up 4 bases and J gave up 5 bases; unmatched junction bases: 7. The germline CDR1 and CDR2 sequences are SQVTM and ANQGSEA. This CDR3 has 13 amino acids. The CDR3 sequence: CSVGGGGWETQYF. The CDR3 DNA reads as TGCAGCGTTGGTGGGGGGGGATGGGAGACCCAGTACTTC.

This clonotype has a count of ten or more. The rearrangement uses TRBV29-1 and TRBJ1-1; weak D call: TRBD1 (5 bases). The germline V gene has CDR1 SQVTM and CDR2 ANQGSEA. The CDR3 has 13 amino acids. The V gene lost 6 bases and the J gene lost 0 bases, with 11 bases spanning the gap. Written as DNA, the CDR3 is TGCAGCGTGCAGGGCCTGATGAACACTGAAGCTTTCTTT. It specifies CSVQGLMNTEAFF. Combining the CDR3 with reference TRBV29-1 and TRBJ1-1 gives the whole variable domain SAVISQKPSRDICQRGTSLTIQCQVDSQVTMMFWYRQQPGQSLTLIATANQGSEATYESGFVIDKFPISRPNLTFSTLTVSNMSPEDSSIYLCSVQGLMNTEAFFGQGTRLTVV.

Ten or more counts support this clonotype. CDR3 nucleotides: TGCAGTGCTGCCCCCCAGGGGCATAATCAGCCCCAGCATTTT. This sequence encodes CSAAPQGHNQPQHF. The V call is TRBV20-1, the J call TRBJ1-5; possible D gene TRBD1, 6 bases. V lost 5 bases to trimming and J lost 4 bases, with 15 bases between them. Germline CDR1 reads DFQATT; CDR2 reads SNEGSKA (reference sequence). The CDR3 runs to 14 residues.

About this clonotype itself: One end of the junction fails to match germline, which may point to a read error. CDR3 amino acids: CASSPDRFSGRATGELFF. DNA for the CDR3: TGTGCTAGCAGCCCCGACCGGTTTAGCGGGAGGGCCACCGGGGAGCTGTTTTTT. The chain combines TRBV7-7 with TRBJ2-2; 11 bases are a match to TRBD2. In germline, CDR1 is SSHAT, CDR2 FNYEAQ (reference sequence). CDR3 length equals 18 residues.

V usage is TRBV11-3 and J usage is TRBJ2-7; 9 bases are a match to TRBD2. V was clipped by 4 bases and J by 3 bases; unmatched bases: 4. Germline CDR1 and CDR2: SGHNT and YENEEA. This CDR3 has 14 residues. This CDR3 is CASSSGLAGYEQYF. In nucleotides, the CDR3 is TGTGCCAGCAGCTCGGGACTAGCAGGCTACGAGCAGTACTTC.

This clonotype came up many times. The chain couples TRBV11-1 to TRBJ2-7; no reliable D call. Trimming cost V 0 bases and J 3 bases, with 12 bases left between them. This CDR3 contains 15 residues. Germline assignment: CDR1 SGHAT and CDR2 FQDESV (reference sequence). This chain's CDR3 is CASSLALTQNYEQYF. The CDR3 DNA follows: TGTGCCAGCAGCTTAGCGCTAACGCAGAACTACGAGCAGTACTTC. The full variable domain, with the rest looked up from reference TRBV11-1 and TRBJ2-7, is EAEVAQSPRYKITEKSQAVAFWCDPISGHATLYWYRQILGQGPELLVQFQDESVVDDSQLPKDRFSAERLKGVDSTLKIQPAELGDSAMYLCASSLALTQNYEQYFGPGTRLTVT.

In this sample, this clonotype turned up many times. The chain joins TRBV6-1 to TRBJ2-7; D is ambiguous. The CDR3 length is 13 residues. Deletions cut 7 bases from V and 0 bases from J, with 10 bases between. The germline gives CDR1 MNHNS, CDR2 SASEGT. The CDR3, as DNA: TGTGCCAGCATTGACCGTAGCTCCTACGAGCAGTACTTC. Translation: CASIDRSSYEQYF.